These 4 T cell receptor beta chains share one sample of origin, sequenced in a study of blood T cell repertoires in COVID-19. The assay was immunoSEQ multiplex PCR, and TCRdb's table has in-frame clones only and misses some. The sample lists over 350,000 clones, just over 85% occurring once. Sequenced sample: peripheral blood. The source of these receptors is a woman aged 25 to 39 with active or convalescent COVID-19.

The gene calls are TRBV7-8 and TRBJ2-1; 8 bases are shared with TRBD2. The J segment lost 2 bases and the V segment lost 2 bases, leaving 2 bases of the junction unmatched. CDR1 is SGHVS and CDR2 is FQNEAQ in the germline V gene. The CDR3 is made up of 15 amino acids. Here the CDR3 DNA reads TGTGCCAGCAGCTTACCCGGGGGGGCCTACAATGAGCAGTTCTTC. Protein: CASSLPGGAYNEQFF.

The CDR3 sequence is CASSVAGSGTYNEQFF. CDR3 DNA: TGTGCCAGCAGCGTAGCAGGTAGCGGGACATACAATGAGCAGTTCTTC. The chain couples TRBV9 to TRBJ2-1; 8 bases map to TRBD2. The junction had 6 bases not matched to a gene; V was cut back by 0 bases and J by 4 bases. CDR1 and CDR2 from the germline V gene are SGDLS and YYNGEE. The CDR3 loop spans 16 amino acids.

This sequence joins TRBV11-3 and TRBJ1-1; weak D call: TRBD1 (5 bases). Looked up from germline, CDR1 is SGHNT and CDR2 is YENEEA. The CDR3 length is 14 residues. V dropped 2 bases and J dropped 3 bases, with 10 bases sitting between them. The CDR3 loop reads CASSLRGGYTEAFF. The CDR3 DNA is TGTGCCAGCAGCTTAAGGGGAGGCTACACTGAAGCTTTCTTT. Complete variable domain (other parts from reference TRBV11-3 and TRBJ1-1): EAGVVQSPRYKIIEKKQPVAFWCNPISGHNTLYWYLQNLGQGPELLIRYENEEAVDDSQLPKDRFSAERLKGVDSTLKIQPAELGDSAVYLCASSLRGGYTEAFFGQGTRLTVV.

This sequence joins TRBV28 and TRBJ1-1, with a possible D match to TRBD1 (6 bases). CDR1 is MDHEN, CDR2 SYDVKM, per germline. V gave up 6 bases and J gave up 8 bases, with 19 bases separating them. The CDR3 contains 14 residues. CDR3 loop: CASSPGGARSEAFF. As DNA, the CDR3 is TGTGCCAGCAGCCCGGGGGGGGCGCGATCCGAAGCTTTCTTT.